These T cell receptor beta chains were read from a single sample in a study of shared clonotypes between healthy human individuals. Sequencing was performed with immunoSEQ multiplex PCR; in TCRdb, only in-frame clones are kept and a portion is missing. Of 2,500,000 or so clones listed, about nine tenths are singletons. The material sequenced was naive CD4+ T cells from PBMCs. These receptors all stem from a man aged 18 to 30 in good health. Some clones in this sample may be carry-over from other donors' samples. Each CDR3 is given with its conserved first and last residue. The order of the fields is CDR3 protein, CDR3 DNA, clone size, J gene, D gene, V gene. D genes are given only for firm matches. Only some rows state a clone size, as once, few, many or a class for expanded clones.

CDR3: CASSYTGEGNEKLFF
DNA: TGCGCCAGCAGCTACACAGGGGAAGGTAATGAAAAACTGTTTTTT
size: -
J: TRBJ1-4
D: TRBD1
V: TRBV4-1

CDR3: CASSYVGLGETQYF
DNA: TGTGCCAGCAGTTACGTCGGGCTGGGAGAGACCCAGTACTTC
size: -
J: TRBJ2-5
D: -
V: TRBV6-5

CDR3: CASSYSPVNTGELFF
DNA: TGTGCCAGCAGTTACTCCCCCGTCAACACCGGGGAGCTGTTTTTT
size: -
J: TRBJ2-2
D: -
V: TRBV6-6

CDR3: CSVLAGAETQYF
DNA: TGCAGCGTCCTAGCGGGAGCCGAGACCCAGTACTTC
size: -
J: TRBJ2-5
D: TRBD2
V: TRBV29-1

CDR3: CASSMSDSSTEAFF
DNA: TGTGCCAGTAGCATGTCGGACAGCTCCACTGAAGCTTTCTTT
size: -
J: TRBJ1-1
D: -
V: TRBV19

CDR3: CASSPNGATNEKLFF
DNA: TGTGCCAGCAGCCCAAACGGGGCAACTAATGAAAAACTGTTTTTT
size: -
J: TRBJ1-4
D: -
V: TRBV28

CDR3: CASSRERTPTYNEQFF
DNA: TGCGCCAGCAGCCGCGAAAGGACGCCTACCTACAATGAGCAGTTCTTC
size: -
J: TRBJ2-1
D: -
V: TRBV4-1

CDR3: CASSAFLGTSSNNEQFF
DNA: TGCGCCAGCAGTGCTTTTTTAGGGACTAGCTCTAACAATGAGCAGTTCTTC
size: -
J: TRBJ2-1
D: TRBD2
V: TRBV10-1

CDR3: CASSARLNTQYF
DNA: TGTGCCAGCAGTGCGAGACTAAATACGCAGTATTTT
size: -
J: TRBJ2-3
D: -
V: TRBV27

CDR3: CASSSLVGTGTEAFF
DNA: TGTGCCAGCAGTTCCCTCGTAGGGACGGGCACTGAAGCTTTCTTT
size: once
J: TRBJ1-1
D: -
V: TRBV28

CDR3: CASSVGLAGTETQYF
DNA: TGTGCCAGCAGCGTCGGACTAGCGGGAACAGAGACCCAGTACTTC
size: -
J: TRBJ2-5
D: TRBD2
V: TRBV11-2

CDR3: CASSSTTGTEQFF
DNA: TGTGCCAGCAGCTCCACGACCGGGACCGAGCAGTTCTTC
size: -
J: TRBJ2-1
D: -
V: TRBV11-2

CDR3: CASSPDRGRTSGYTF
DNA: TGTGCCAGCAGTCCGGACAGGGGGCGTACGAGTGGCTACACCTTC
size: -
J: TRBJ1-2
D: TRBD1
V: TRBV2

CDR3: CASSLKTGGEGTQYF
DNA: TGTGCCAGCAGCTTAAAAACAGGGGGAGAGGGGACCCAGTACTTC
size: -
J: TRBJ2-5
D: TRBD1
V: TRBV11-1

CDR3: CASSYGTGGMGEQFF
DNA: TGCGCCAGCAGTTACGGGACAGGGGGCATGGGTGAGCAGTTCTTC
size: -
J: TRBJ2-1
D: TRBD1
V: TRBV4-1